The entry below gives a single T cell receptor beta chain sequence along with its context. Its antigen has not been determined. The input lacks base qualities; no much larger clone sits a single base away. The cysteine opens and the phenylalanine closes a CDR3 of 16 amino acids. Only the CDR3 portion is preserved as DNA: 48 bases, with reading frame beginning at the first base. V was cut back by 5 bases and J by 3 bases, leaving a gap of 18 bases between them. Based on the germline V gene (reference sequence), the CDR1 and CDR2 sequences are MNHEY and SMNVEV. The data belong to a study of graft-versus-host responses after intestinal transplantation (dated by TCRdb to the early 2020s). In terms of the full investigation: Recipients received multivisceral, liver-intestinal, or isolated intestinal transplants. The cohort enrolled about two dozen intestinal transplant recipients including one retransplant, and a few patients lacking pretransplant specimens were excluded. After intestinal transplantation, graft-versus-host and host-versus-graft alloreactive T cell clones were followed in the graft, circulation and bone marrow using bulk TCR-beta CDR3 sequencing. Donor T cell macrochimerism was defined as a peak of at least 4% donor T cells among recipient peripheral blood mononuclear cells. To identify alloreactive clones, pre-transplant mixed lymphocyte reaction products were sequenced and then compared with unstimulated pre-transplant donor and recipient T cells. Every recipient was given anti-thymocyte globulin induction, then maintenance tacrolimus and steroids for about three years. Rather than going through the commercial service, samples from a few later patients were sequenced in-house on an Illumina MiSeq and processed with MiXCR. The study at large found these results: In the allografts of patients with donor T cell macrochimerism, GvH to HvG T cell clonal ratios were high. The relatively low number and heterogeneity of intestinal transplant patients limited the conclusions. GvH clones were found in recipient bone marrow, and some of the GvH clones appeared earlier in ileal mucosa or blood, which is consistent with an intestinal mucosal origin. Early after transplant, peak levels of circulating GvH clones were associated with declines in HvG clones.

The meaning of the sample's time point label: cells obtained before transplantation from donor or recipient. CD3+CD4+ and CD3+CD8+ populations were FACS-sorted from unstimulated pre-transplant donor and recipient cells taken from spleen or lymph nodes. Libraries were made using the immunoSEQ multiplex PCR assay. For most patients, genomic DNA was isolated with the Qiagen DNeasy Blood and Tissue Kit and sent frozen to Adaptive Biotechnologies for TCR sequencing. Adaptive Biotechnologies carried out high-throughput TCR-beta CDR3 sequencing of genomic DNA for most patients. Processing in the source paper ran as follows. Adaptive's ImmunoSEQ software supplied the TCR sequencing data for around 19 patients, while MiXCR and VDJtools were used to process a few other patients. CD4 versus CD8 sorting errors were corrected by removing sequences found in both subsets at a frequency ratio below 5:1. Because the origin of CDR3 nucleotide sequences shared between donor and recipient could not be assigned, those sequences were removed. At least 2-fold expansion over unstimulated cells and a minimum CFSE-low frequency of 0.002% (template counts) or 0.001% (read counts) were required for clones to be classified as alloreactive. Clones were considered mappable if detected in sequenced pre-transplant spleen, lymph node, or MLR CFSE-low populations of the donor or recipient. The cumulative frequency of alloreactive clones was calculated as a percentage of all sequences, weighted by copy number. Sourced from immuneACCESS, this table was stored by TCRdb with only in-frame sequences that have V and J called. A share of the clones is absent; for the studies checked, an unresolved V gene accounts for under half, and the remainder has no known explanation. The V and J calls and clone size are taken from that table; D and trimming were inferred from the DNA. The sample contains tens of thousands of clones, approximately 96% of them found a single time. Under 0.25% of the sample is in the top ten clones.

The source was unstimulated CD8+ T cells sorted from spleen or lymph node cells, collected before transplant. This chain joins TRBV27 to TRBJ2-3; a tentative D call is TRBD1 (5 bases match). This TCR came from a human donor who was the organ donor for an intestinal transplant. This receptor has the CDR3 CASSPIPISGTDTQYF. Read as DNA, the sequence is TGTGCCAGCAGTCCTATACCTATTTCAGGGACAGATACGCAGTATTTT.